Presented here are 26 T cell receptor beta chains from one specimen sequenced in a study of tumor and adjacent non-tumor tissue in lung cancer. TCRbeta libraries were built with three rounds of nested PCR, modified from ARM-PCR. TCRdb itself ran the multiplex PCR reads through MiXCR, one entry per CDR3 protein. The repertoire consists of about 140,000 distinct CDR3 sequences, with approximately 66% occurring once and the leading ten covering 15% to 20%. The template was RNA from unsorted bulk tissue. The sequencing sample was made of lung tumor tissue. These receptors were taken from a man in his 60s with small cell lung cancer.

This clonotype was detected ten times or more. The CDR3 loop reads CASSTITQETQYF. In nucleotides, the CDR3 is TGTGCCAGCAGCACCATAACACAAGAGACCCAGTACTTC. The chain carries TRBV11-2 and TRBJ2-5; D remains ambiguous. Deletions cut 5 bases from V and 2 bases from J, with 9 bases between. The CDR3 totals 13 residues. CDR1 and CDR2 from the germline V gene are SGHAT and FQNNGV.

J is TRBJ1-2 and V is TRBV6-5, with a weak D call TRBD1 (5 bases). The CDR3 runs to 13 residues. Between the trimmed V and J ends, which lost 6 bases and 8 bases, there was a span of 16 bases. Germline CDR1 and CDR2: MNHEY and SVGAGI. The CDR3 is CASRSDTLEGYTF. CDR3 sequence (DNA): TGTGCCAGCAGATCGGACACATTAGAAGGCTACACCTTC.

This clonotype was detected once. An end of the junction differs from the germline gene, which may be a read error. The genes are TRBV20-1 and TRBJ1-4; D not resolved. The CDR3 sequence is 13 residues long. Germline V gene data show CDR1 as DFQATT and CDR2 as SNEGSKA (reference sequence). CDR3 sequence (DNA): TGCAGTCCTAAAGAGGGAGGGAATGAAAAACTACTTTTT. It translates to CSPKEGGNEKLLF.

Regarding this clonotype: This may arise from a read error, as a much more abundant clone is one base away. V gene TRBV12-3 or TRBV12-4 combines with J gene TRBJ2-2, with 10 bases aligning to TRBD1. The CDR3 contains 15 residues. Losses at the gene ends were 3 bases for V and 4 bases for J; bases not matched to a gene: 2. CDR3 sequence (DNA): TGTGCCAGCAGTTTTCGGACAGGGGGCACCGGGGAGCTGTTTTTT. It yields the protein CASSFRTGGTGELFF.

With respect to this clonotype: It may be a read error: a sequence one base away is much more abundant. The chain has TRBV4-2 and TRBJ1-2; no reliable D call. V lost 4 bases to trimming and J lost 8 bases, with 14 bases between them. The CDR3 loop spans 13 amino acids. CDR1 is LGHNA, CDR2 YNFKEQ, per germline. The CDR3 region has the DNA TGTGCCAGCAGCCCCGCAGTAAGCTGGGGCTACACCTTC. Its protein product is CASSPAVSWGYTF.

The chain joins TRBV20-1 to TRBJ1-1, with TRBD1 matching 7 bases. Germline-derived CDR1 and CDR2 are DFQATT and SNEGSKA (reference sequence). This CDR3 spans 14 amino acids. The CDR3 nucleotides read TGCAATGCCAGGGGGGGGTCCTTGAACACTGAAGCTTTCTTT. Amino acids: CNARGGSLNTEAFF.

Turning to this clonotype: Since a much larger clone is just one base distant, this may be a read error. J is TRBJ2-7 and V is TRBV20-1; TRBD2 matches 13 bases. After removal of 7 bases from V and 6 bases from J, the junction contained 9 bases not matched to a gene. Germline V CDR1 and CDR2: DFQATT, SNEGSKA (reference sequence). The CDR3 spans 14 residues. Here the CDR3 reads CSVGTSGTTTEQYF. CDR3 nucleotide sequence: TGCAGTGTCGGGACTAGCGGGACAACCACCGAGCAGTACTTC.

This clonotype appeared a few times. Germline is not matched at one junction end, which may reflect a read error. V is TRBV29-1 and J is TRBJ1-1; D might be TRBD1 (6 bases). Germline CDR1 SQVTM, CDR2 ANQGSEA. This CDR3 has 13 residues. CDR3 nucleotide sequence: TGTAGCGTTGTGGGAGGGGGTGGCACTAAAGCTTTCTTT. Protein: CSVVGGGGTKAFF.

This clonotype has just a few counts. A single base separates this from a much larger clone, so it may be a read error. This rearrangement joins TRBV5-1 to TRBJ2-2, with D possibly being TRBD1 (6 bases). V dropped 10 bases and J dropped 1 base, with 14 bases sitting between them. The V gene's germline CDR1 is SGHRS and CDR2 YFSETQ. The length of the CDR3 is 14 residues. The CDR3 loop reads CAGRRTENTGELFF. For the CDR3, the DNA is TGCGCCGGCCGTAGGACAGAGAACACCGGGGAGCTGTTTTTT.

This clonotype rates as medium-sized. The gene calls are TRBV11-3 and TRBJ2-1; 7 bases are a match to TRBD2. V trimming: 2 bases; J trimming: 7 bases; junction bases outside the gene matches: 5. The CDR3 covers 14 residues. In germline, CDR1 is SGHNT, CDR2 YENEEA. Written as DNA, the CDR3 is TGTGCCAGCAGCTTAAGCCGGGGAGGGAATGAGCAGTTCTTC. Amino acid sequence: CASSLSRGGNEQFF.

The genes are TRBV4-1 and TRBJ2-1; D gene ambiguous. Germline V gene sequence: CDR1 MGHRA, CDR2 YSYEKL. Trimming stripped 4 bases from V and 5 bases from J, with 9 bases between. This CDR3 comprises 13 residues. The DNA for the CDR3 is TGCGCCAGCAGCCCCCTCGGCCACAATGAGCAGTTCTTC. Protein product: CASSPLGHNEQFF.

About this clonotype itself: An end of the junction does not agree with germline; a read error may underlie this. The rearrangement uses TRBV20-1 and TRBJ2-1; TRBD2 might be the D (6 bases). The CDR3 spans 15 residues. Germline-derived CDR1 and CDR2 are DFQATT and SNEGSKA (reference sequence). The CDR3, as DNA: TGCAGTGCTAGTGTCGGGGGATTCGCCTACAATGAGCAGTTTTTC. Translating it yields CSASVGGFAYNEQFF.

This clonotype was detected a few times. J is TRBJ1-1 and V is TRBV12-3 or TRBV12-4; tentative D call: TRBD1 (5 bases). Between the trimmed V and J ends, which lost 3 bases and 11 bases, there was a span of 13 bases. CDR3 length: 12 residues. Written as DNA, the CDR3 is TGTGCCAGCAGTTTCGGTGTTTCAGGGGCTTTCTTT. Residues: CASSFGVSGAFF.

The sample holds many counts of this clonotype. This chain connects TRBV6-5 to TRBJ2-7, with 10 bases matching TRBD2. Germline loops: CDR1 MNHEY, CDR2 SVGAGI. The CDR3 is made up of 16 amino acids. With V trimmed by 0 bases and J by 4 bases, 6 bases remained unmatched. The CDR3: CASSYSRTSGKYEQYF. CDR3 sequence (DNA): TGTGCCAGCAGTTACTCGAGGACTAGCGGCAAGTACGAGCAGTACTTC.

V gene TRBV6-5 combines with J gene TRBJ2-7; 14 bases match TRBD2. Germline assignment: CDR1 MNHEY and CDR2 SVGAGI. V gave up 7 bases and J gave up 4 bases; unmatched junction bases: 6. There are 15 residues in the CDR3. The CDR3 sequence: CASTSGTSGSYEQYF. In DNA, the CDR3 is TGTGCCAGCACCTCTGGGACTAGCGGGAGTTACGAGCAGTACTTC.

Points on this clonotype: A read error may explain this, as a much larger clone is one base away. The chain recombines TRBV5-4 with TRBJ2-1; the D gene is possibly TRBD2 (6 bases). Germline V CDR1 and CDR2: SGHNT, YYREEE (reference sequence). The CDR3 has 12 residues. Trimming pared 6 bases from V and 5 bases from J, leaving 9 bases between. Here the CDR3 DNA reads TGTGCCAGCAACTTAGCGGACAATGAGCAGTTCTTC. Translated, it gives CASNLADNEQFF.

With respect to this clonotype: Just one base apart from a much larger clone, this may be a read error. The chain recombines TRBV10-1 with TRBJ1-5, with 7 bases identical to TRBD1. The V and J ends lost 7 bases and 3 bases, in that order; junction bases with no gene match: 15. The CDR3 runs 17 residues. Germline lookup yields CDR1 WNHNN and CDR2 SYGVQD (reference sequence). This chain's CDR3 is CASTLRTGLNHNQPQHF. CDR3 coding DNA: TGCGCCAGCACTTTAAGGACAGGTCTCAACCACAATCAGCCCCAGCATTTT.

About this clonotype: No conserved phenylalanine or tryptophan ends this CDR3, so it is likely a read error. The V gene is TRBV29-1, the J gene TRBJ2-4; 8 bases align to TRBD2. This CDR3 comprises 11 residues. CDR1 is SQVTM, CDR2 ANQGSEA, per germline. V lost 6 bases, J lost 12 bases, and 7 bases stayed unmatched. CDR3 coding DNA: TGCAGCGTCACGGGGGGGAGCACTCAGTACCTC. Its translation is CSVTGGSTQYL.

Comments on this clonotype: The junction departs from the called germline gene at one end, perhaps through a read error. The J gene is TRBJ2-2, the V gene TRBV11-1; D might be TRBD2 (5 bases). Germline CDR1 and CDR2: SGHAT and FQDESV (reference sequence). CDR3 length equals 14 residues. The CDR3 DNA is TGTACCAGCAGAGGTCGGGTGAACACCGGGGAACTGTTTTTT. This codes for CTSRGRVNTGELFF.

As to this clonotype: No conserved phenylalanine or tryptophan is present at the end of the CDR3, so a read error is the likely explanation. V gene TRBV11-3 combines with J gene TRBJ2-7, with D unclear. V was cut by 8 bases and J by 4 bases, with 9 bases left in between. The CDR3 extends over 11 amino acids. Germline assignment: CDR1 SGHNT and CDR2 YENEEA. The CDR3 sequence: CASSAPYEQYL. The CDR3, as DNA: TGTGCCAGCTCGGCTCCTTACGAGCAGTACTTA.

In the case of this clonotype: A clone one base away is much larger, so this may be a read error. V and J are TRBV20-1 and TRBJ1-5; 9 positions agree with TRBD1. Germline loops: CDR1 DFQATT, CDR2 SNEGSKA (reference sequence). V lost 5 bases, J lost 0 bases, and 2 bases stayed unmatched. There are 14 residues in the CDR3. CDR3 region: CSAQDRGSNQPQHF. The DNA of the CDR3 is TGCAGTGCTCAGGACAGGGGTAGCAATCAGCCCCAGCATTTT.

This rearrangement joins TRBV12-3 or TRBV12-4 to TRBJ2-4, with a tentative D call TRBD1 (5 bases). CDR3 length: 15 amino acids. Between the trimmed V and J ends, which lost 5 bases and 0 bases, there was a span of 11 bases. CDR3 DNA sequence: TGTGCCAGCAGTGGTACAGGTTTAGCCAAAAACATTCAGTACTTC. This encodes CASSGTGLAKNIQYF.

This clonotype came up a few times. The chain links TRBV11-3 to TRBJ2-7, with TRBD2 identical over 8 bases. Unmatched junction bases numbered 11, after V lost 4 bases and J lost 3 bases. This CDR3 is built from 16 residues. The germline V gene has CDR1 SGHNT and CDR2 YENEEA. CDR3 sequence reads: CASSSLERGGRYEQYF. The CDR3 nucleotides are TGTGCCAGCAGCTCGCTTGAACGCGGGGGGCGCTACGAGCAGTACTTC.

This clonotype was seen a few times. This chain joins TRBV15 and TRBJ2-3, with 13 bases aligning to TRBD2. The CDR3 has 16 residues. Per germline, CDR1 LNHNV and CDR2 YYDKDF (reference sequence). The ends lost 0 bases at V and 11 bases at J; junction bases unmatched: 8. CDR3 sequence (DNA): TGTGCCACCAGCAGAGATTCGGGGACTAGCGGGATCCGGCAGTATTTT. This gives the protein CATSRDSGTSGIRQYF.

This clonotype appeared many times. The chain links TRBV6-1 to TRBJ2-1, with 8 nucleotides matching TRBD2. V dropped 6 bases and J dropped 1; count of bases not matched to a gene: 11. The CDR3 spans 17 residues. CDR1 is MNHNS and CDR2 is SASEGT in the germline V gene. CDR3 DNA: TGTGCCAGCAGGCCTCGGGGAGCGGGAGATTCCTACAATGAGCAGTTCTTC. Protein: CASRPRGAGDSYNEQFF.

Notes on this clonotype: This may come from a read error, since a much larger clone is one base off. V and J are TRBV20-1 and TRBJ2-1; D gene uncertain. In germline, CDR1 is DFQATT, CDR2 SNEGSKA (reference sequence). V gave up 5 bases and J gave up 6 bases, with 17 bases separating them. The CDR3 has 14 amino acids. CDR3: CSAGNRLDLNEQFF. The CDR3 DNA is TGCAGTGCTGGAAACCGACTGGACCTCAATGAGCAGTTCTTC.